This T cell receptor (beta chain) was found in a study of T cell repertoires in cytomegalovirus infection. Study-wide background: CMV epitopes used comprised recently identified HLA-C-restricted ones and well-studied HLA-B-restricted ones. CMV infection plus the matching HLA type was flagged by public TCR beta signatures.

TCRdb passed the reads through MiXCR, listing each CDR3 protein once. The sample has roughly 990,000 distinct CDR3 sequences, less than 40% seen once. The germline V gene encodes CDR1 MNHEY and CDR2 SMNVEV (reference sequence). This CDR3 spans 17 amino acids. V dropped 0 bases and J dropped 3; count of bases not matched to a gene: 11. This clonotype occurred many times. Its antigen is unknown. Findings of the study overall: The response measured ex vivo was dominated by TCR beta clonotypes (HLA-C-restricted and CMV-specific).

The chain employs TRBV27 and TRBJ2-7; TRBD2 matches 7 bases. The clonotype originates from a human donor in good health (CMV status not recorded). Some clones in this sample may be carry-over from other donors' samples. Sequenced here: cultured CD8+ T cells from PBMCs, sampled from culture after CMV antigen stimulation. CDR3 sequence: CASSLSRGVEVLYEQYV. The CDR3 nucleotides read TGTGCCAGCAGTTTATCTCGGGGGGTCGAGGTTCTCTACGAGCAGTACGTC.